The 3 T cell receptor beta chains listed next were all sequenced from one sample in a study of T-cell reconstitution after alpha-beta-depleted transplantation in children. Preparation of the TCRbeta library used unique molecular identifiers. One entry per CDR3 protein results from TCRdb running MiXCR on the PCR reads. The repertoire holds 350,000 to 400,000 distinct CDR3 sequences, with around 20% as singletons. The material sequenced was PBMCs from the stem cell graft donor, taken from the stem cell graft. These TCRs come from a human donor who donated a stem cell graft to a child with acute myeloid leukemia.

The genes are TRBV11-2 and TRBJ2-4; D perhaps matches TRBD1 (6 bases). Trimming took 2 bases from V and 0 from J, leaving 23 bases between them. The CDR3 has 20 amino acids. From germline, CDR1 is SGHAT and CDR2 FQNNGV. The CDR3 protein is CASSLRTSFTGPIAKNIQYF. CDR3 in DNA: TGTGCCAGCAGCTTACGAACTTCCTTCACAGGGCCGATAGCCAAAAACATTCAGTACTTC.

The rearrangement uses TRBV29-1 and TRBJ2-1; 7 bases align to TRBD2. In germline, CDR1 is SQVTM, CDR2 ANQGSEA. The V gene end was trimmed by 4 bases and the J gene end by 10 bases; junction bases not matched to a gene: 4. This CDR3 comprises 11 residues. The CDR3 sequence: CSVATSTEQFF. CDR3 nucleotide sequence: TGCAGCGTTGCGACTAGCACGGAGCAGTTCTTC.

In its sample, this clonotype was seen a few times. This CDR3 reads CASSRTGILYNEQFF. The CDR3 bases are TGTGCCAGCAGCAGAACGGGAATACTCTACAATGAGCAGTTCTTC. The J gene is TRBJ2-1, the V gene TRBV7-2; D is perhaps TRBD2 (5 bases). The CDR3 covers 15 residues. The ends were cut back, 5 bases at V and 3 bases at J, with 14 bases in the middle. CDR1 and CDR2 (germline): SGHTA, FQGNSA.